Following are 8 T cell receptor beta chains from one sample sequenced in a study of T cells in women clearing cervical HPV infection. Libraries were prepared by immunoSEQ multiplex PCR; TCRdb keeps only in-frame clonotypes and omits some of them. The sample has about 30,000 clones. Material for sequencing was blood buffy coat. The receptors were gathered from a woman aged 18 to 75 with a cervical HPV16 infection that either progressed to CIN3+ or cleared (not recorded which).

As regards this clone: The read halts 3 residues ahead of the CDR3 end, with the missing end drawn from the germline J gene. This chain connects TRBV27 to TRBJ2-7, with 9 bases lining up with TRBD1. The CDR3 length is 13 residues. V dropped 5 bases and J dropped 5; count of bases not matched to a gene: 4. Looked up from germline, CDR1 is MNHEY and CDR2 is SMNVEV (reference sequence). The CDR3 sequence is CASSTGTGNEQYF. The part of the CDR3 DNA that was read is TGTGCCAGCAGTACCGGGACAGGGAACGAG.

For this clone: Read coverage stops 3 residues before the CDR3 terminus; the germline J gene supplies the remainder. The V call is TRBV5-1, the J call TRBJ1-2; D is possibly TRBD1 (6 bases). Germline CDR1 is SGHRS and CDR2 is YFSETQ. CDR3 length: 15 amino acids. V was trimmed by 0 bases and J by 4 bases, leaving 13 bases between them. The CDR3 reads CASSLEGGQSYGYTF. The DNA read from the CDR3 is TGCGCCAGCAGCTTGGAGGGGGGGCAGAGCTATGGC.

CDR3 DNA, as far as it was read: TGCGCCAGCAGCTTGGAGCCGGGAGAGACC. Encoded protein: CASSLEPGET. The whole CDR3 sequence is CASSLEPGETQYF. This chain connects TRBV5-1 to TRBJ2-5; the D is unclear. The CDR3 is cut off 3 residues early in the read; its end comes from the germline J gene. The CDR3 consists of 13 residues. V shed 0 bases and J shed 4 bases, with 7 bases lying between them. Looked up from germline, CDR1 is SGHRS and CDR2 is YFSETQ.

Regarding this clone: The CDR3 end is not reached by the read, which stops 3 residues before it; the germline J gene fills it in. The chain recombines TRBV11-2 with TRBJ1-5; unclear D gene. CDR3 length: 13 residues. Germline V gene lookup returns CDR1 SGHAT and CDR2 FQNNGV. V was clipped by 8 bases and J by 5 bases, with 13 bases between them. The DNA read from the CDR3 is TGTGCCAGCTCAGTTAGCCGGTATCAGCCC. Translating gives CASSVSRYQP. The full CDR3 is CASSVSRYQPQHF.

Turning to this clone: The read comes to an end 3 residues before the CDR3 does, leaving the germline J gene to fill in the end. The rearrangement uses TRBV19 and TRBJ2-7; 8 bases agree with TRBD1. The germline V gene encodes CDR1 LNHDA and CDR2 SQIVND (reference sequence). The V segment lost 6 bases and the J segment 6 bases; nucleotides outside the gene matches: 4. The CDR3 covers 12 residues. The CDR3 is CASSRTGTEQYF. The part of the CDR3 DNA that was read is TGTGCCAGTAGCCGGACAGGGACCGAG.

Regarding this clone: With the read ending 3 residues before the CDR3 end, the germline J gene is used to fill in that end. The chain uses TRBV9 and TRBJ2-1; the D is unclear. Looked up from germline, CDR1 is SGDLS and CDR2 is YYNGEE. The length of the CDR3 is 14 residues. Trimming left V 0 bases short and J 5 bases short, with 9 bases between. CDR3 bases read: TGTGCCAGCAGCGTAGGAATCGCGGACAATGAG. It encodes CASSVGIADNE. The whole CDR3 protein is CASSVGIADNEQFF.

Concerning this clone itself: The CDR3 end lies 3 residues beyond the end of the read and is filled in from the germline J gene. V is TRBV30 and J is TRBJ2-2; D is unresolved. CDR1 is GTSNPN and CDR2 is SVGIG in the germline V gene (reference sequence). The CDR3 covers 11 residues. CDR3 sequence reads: CAWSVQEKLFF. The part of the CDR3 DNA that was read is TGTGCCTGGAGTGTCCAGGAAAAG.

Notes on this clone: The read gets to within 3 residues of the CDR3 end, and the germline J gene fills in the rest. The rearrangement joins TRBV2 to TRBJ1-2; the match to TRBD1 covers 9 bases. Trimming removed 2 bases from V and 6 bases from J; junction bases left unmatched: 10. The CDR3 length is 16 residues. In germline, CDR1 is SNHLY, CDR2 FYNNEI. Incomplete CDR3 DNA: TGTGCCAGCAGTGAAAGGGGGACAGGGATGGTGAATGGC. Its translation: CASSERGTGMVNG. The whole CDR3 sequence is CASSERGTGMVNGYTF.